This record concerns one T cell receptor (beta chain) sequence. Germline V gives CDR1 MNHEY, CDR2 SVGAGI. CDR3 length equals 15 residues. The ends were cut back, 0 bases at V and 4 bases at J, with 12 bases in the middle. Sequenced by immunoSEQ multiplex PCR; TCRdb stores in-frame clones only, minus some. The sample records roughly 340,000 clones, around 90% being singletons. Seattle enrolled patients during active infection and tracked them longitudinally. The sample originates from a study of blood T cell repertoires in COVID-19. Study-level information: The origin of the acute and convalescent COVID-19 samples was the United States, Italy and Spain. T cells, B-cell-depleted T cells, or PBMCs provided the cDNA or gDNA that served as material.

Specimen: peripheral blood. This sequence originates from a woman aged 25 to 39 with COVID-19, enrolled during active disease. The J gene is TRBJ1-2, the V gene TRBV6-5; D unresolved. The CDR3 is CASSYSTSAGYGYTF. The CDR3 nucleotides read TGTGCCAGCAGTTACTCGACTTCGGCCGGCTATGGCTACACCTTC.